Listed here are 2 T cell receptor beta chains from one sample, sequenced in a study of blood T cell repertoires in COVID-19. Produced via immunoSEQ multiplex PCR; TCRdb's table is partial and in-frame only. The table has roughly 200,000 clones, over 80% seen once. What was sequenced was peripheral blood. These receptors originate from a woman in her 40s with COVID-19, enrolled during active disease.

The J gene is TRBJ2-1, the V gene TRBV11-2; 7 nucleotides align to TRBD1. The germline CDR1 and CDR2 sequences are SGHAT and FQNNGV. The V segment lost 4 bases and the J segment 7 bases; nucleotides outside the gene matches: 7. The CDR3 has 14 amino acids. CDR3 nucleotides: TGTGCCAGCAGCTCGACAGGGATAGTAAATGAGCAGTTCTTC. Encoded protein: CASSSTGIVNEQFF.

The chain employs TRBV9 and TRBJ2-1, with 15 bases fitting TRBD2. Per germline, CDR1 SGDLS and CDR2 YYNGEE. V lost 4 bases and J lost 5; bases outside the gene matches: 10. The CDR3 runs to 18 residues. CDR3 amino acids: CASSPRSGLAGGNNEQFF. The CDR3 nucleotides read TGTGCCAGCAGCCCTCGCAGCGGACTAGCGGGAGGGAACAATGAGCAGTTCTTC. The complete variable domain, with remaining parts taken from reference TRBV9 and TRBJ2-1, reads DSGVTQTPKHLITATGQRVTLRCSPRSGDLSVYWYQQSLDQGLQFLIQYYNGEERAKGNILERFSAQQFPDLHSELNLSSLELGDSALYFCASSPRSGLAGGNNEQFFGPGTRLTVL.